This TCR beta chain was obtained from a study of cytotoxic CD8 clonotypes in ibrutinib-treated CLL. Study-wide results and caveats: Clonality increased at ibrutinib response, then returned toward baseline at progression. Sampling time points were not equivalent between sustained-remission and progressing patients. Treatment saw public clonotypes, which were uncommon, either contract or stay stable.

Clones were sequenced by immunoSEQ multiplex PCR, and TCRdb holds only the in-frame ones, with some missing. This repertoire shows 35,000 to 45,000 clones, nearly 70% found once; its top ten account for roughly 14%. A remark on this clone: The target antigen is unknown.

The J segment lost 5 bases and the V segment lost 3 bases, leaving 3 bases of the junction unmatched. Per germline, CDR1 MNHEY and CDR2 SMNVEV (reference sequence). The length of the CDR3 is 14 residues. The J gene is TRBJ2-2, the V gene TRBV27; 7 bases fit TRBD2. The clonotype originates from a human donor with chronic lymphocytic leukemia. This specimen was PBMCs, taken after 12 months of ibrutinib treatment. The DNA of the CDR3 is TGTGCCAGCAGTTTTAGGGGAGGGACCGGGGAGCTGTTTTTT. It is translated as CASSFRGGTGELFF.